This T cell receptor (beta chain) was documented in a study of radiotherapy plus CTLA-4 blockade in lung cancer. Background on the study: Objective response rate was about 19%; disease control rate, 25% to 35%.

The CDR3 covers 13 residues. Trimming took off 2 bases at V and 3 bases at J, with 8 bases between the two ends. CDR1 is KGHSH, CDR2 LQKENI, per germline. With regard to this clone: What it binds is unknown.

TCRdb's copy holds only in-frame clones and misses some; the assay was immunoSEQ multiplex PCR. The sample records roughly 92,000 clones, around 88% being singletons. Study-level points and caveats: Strongest reported response predictors: early blood clone changes and post-radiation interferon-beta. TCR clones originating in tumors grew in number in blood after radiotherapy plus ipilimumab.

The receptor's source is a human donor with non-small cell lung cancer who had a partial response to radiotherapy plus ipilimumab. Sequenced material: peripheral blood, taken from a patient treated with radiotherapy plus ipilimumab. This chain links TRBV18 with TRBJ2-7; tentatively, D is TRBD1 (6 bases). The CDR3 coding sequence is TGTGCCAGCTCACCAGGGACAAGCTACGAGCAGTACTTC. Amino acid sequence: CASSPGTSYEQYF.